The 10 T cell receptor beta chains below come from one sample, sequenced in a study of blood T cells in healthy people across ages. The use of a sample-barcoded 5' primer and a J-beta primer mix characterized a second PCR of about 7 to 12 cycles. TCRdb called the 5' RACE reads again in MiXCR, with one record for every CDR3 protein. Among fewer than 2 million distinct CDR3 sequences listed, roughly 43% were seen once. Material: blood. The receptors stem from a human donor in good health.

This sequence joins TRBV9 and TRBJ2-5, with D uncertain. Trimming took off 5 bases at V and 3 bases at J, with 11 bases between the two ends. This CDR3 region has 13 residues. CDR1 is SGDLS and CDR2 is YYNGEE in the germline V gene. The CDR3 loop is CASSIGEEETQYF. As DNA, the CDR3 is TGTGCCAGCAGTATTGGGGAAGAAGAGACCCAGTACTTC.

This clonotype was observed a few times. The rearrangement uses TRBV7-2 and TRBJ1-2; 7 nucleotides match TRBD1. V lost 4 bases and J lost 8; bases outside the gene matches: 7. The V gene's germline CDR1 is SGHTA and CDR2 FQGNSA. The CDR3 sequence is 13 residues long. The CDR3: CASSSDRNWGYTF. The CDR3 nucleotides are TGTGCCAGCAGCTCGGACAGGAATTGGGGCTACACCTTC.

Comment on this clonotype: One junction end does not reproduce the germline sequence, and a read error may be involved. The chain uses TRBV7-2 and TRBJ2-5; 8 positions match TRBD2. The CDR3 extends over 15 amino acids. CDR1 is SGHTA and CDR2 is FQGNSA in the germline V gene. The CDR3 region is CACSFPGGAVETQYF. Written as DNA, the CDR3 is TGTGCCTGCAGCTTTCCCGGGGGGGCGGTAGAGACCCAGTACTTC.

This sequence joins TRBV20-1 and TRBJ1-6, with D possibly matching TRBD1 (5 bases). CDR1 and CDR2 from the germline V gene are DFQATT and SNEGSKA (reference sequence). V was clipped by 7 bases and J by 3 bases, with 13 bases between them. The CDR3 length is 14 residues. The DNA for the CDR3 is TGCAGTGTCGTAGCCGGGGGCTATAATTCACCCCTCCACTTT. Protein product: CSVVAGGYNSPLHF.

Turning to this clonotype: A much more abundant neighbour one base away suggests this may be a read error. V usage is TRBV29-1 and J usage is TRBJ2-1; D is perhaps TRBD2 (5 bases). In germline, CDR1 is SQVTM, CDR2 ANQGSEA. The CDR3 runs 13 residues. The ends were cut back, 4 bases at V and 13 bases at J, with 20 bases in the middle. The CDR3 region has the DNA TGCAGCGTTGTAGCGAATGCCGGGAAGACCCAGTTCTTC. Its protein product is CSVVANAGKTQFF.

This chain links TRBV20-1 with TRBJ2-3; TRBD2 might be the D (6 bases). There are 14 residues in the CDR3. V lost 7 bases, J lost 0 bases, and 14 bases lay in between. Looked up from germline, CDR1 is DFQATT and CDR2 is SNEGSKA (reference sequence). Here the CDR3 reads CSVEGFTSTDTQYF. The CDR3 coding sequence is TGCAGTGTGGAGGGTTTCACTAGCACAGATACGCAGTATTTT.

The chain recombines TRBV7-8 with TRBJ2-1, with D hard to call. CDR1 is SGHVS and CDR2 is FQNEAQ in the germline V gene. Between the trimmed V and J ends, which lost 7 bases and 2 bases, there was a span of 18 bases. This CDR3 has 16 amino acids. The CDR3 bases are TGTGCCAGCATCCGTAGAATTGGTTCTACCTACAATGAGCAGTTCTTC. Amino acid sequence: CASIRRIGSTYNEQFF. Drawing the rest from reference TRBV7-8 and TRBJ2-1, the complete variable domain is GAGVSQSPRYKVAKRGQDVALRCDPISGHVSLFWYQQALGQGPEFLTYFQNEAQLDKSGLPSDRFFAERPEGSVSTLKIQRTQQEDSAVYLCASIRRIGSTYNEQFFGPGTRLTVL.

The genes are TRBV7-3 and TRBJ2-5, with D tentatively TRBD1 (6 bases). V gave up 2 bases and J gave up 5 bases, with 18 bases separating them. The CDR3 sequence is 16 residues long. CDR1 SGHTA and CDR2 FQGTGA come from the germline V gene. The DNA of the CDR3 is TGTGCCAGCAGCTTAGAGGTTTGGCAGGGGTTGGAGACCCAGTACTTC. This codes for CASSLEVWQGLETQYF. Supplemented by reference TRBV7-3 and TRBJ2-5, the full variable domain reads GAGVSQTPSNKVTEKGKYVELRCDPISGHTALYWYRQSLGQGPEFLIYFQGTGAADDSGLPNDRFFAVRPEGSVSTLKIQRTERGDSAVYLCASSLEVWQGLETQYFGPGTRLLVL.

The rearrangement uses TRBV12-3 or TRBV12-4 and TRBJ2-1; TRBD2 matches 9 bases. The CDR3 has 14 amino acids. The V segment lost 3 bases and the J segment 8 bases; nucleotides outside the gene matches: 5. The CDR3 sequence is CASSFAGGPDEQFF. CDR3 coding DNA: TGTGCCAGCAGTTTTGCGGGGGGGCCTGATGAGCAGTTCTTC.

This clonotype was seen a handful of times. The chain carries TRBV20-1 and TRBJ2-7; 8 bases are shared with TRBD2. V was pared by 2 bases and J by 5 bases, with 8 bases of the junction left unmatched. This CDR3 is 14 amino acids long. CDR1 DFQATT and CDR2 SNEGSKA come from the germline V gene (reference sequence). The CDR3 coding sequence is TGCAGTGCTAGATTCCCGGGGGGGCCTCACGAGCAGTACTTC. Translation gives CSARFPGGPHEQYF.